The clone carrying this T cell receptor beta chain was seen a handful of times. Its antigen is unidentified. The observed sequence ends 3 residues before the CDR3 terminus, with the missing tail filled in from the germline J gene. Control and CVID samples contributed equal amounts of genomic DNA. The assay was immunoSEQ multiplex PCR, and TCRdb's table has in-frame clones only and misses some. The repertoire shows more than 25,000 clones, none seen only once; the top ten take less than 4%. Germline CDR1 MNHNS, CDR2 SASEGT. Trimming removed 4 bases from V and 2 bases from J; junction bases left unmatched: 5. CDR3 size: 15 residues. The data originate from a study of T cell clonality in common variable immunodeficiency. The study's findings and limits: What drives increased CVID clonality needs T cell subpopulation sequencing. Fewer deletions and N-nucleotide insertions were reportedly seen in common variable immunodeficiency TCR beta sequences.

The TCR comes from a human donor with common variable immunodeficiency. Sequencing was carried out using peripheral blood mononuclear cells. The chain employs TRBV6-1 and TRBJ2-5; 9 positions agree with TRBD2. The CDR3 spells CASSGGLARQETQYF. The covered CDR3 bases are TGTGCCAGCAGTGGAGGACTAGCGAGACAAGAGACC.